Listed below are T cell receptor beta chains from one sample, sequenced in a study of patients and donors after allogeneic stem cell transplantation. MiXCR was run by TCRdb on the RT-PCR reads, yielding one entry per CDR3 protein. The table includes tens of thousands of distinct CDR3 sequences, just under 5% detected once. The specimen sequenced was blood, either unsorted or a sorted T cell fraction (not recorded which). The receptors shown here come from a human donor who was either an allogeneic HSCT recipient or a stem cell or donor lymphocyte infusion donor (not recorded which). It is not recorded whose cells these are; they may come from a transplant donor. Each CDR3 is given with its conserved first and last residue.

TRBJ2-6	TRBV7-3	CASSLGAAGANVLTF
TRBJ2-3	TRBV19	CASRRTSDPSTDTQYF
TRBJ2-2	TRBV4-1	CASSQSLALNTGELFF
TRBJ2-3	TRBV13	CASSPPAGDTQYF
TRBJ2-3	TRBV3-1	CASSQSSGRAGMNTQYF
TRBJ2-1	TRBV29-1	CSVENPPAYNEQFF
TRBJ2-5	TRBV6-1	CASSATRGQQETQYF
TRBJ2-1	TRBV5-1	CASSLVSSYNEQFF
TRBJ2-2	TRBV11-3	CASSSWTQNDTGELFF
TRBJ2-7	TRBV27	CASRGPLYEQYF
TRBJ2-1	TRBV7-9	CASSLVSGRSNEQFF
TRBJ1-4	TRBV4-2	CASSQGPGQSNEKLFF
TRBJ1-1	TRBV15	CATSPGGTEAFF
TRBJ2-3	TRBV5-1	CASSLASAGTSTDTQYF
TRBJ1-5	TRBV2	CASREDRDYQPQHF
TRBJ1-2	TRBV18	CASSPSDTRFYTF
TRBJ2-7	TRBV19	CASSVKRAYEQYF
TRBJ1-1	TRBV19	CASSTRPGPTRQGAFF
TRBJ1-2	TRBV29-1	CSAEYNYGYTF
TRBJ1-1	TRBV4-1	CASSQDGTGRTEAFF